These 5 T cell receptor beta chains share one sample of origin, sequenced in a study of cytomegalovirus exposure and HLA in healthy donors. Primers: 60 Vbeta forward and 13 Jbeta reverse. TCRdb's copy holds only in-frame clones and misses some; the assay was immunoSEQ multiplex PCR. The sample yields roughly 100,000 clones, around 75% seen once. Specimen: PBMCs. All receptors derive from a female donor in good health and CMV-seronegative.

V usage is TRBV9 and J usage is TRBJ2-3; tentative D call: TRBD2 (6 bases). CDR1 and CDR2 from the germline V gene are SGDLS and YYNGEE. Trimming pared 0 bases from V and 2 bases from J, leaving 13 bases between. The CDR3 length is 16 residues. The CDR3 sequence is CASSVDGSGHTDTQYF. DNA of the CDR3: TGTGCCAGCAGCGTAGATGGTAGCGGCCACACAGATACGCAGTATTTT.

The V call is TRBV11-2, the J call TRBJ1-3; a possible D gene is TRBD1 (5 bases). Trimming removed 3 bases at V and 1 base at J, with 13 bases between. The CDR3 extends over 16 amino acids. From germline, CDR1 is SGHAT and CDR2 FQNNGV. The CDR3 is CASSFMSAGSGNTIYF. CDR3 coding DNA: TGTGCCAGCAGCTTTATGTCAGCAGGGTCTGGAAACACCATATATTTT.

This clone came up once. The genes are TRBV6-1 and TRBJ2-7; 9 bases line up with TRBD2. In germline, CDR1 is MNHNS, CDR2 SASEGT. V trimming: 4 bases; J trimming: 7 bases; junction bases outside the gene matches: 8. This CDR3 is built from 14 residues. CDR3 nucleotides: TGTGCCAGCAGTGGACTTAGCGGGAGTTGGGAGCAGTACTTC. This encodes CASSGLSGSWEQYF.

There are a few counts of this clone. The chain joins TRBV19 to TRBJ1-5; 7 nucleotides agree with TRBD1. CDR3 size: 17 residues. V was pared by 6 bases and J by 0 bases, with 11 bases of the junction left unmatched. Germline V CDR1 and CDR2: LNHDA, SQIVND (reference sequence). As DNA, the CDR3 is TGTGCCAGTAGGCGATCCGGGACAGTTTATAGCAATCAGCCCCAGCATTTT. Translated: CASRRSGTVYSNQPQHF. The full variable domain, in which reference TRBV19 and TRBJ1-5 provide the parts outside the CDR3, is DGGITQSPKYLFRKEGQNVTLSCEQNLNHDAMYWYRQDPGQGLRLIYYSQIVNDFQKGDIAEGYSVSREKKESFPLTVTSAQKNPTAFYLCASRRSGTVYSNQPQHFGDGTRLSIL.

V is TRBV2 and J is TRBJ1-1, with 9 bases that match TRBD1. Germline V gene sequence: CDR1 SNHLY, CDR2 FYNNEI. The CDR3 has 15 amino acids. Trimming at V came to 9 bases and at J to 4 bases, leaving 12 bases not matched to a gene. DNA for the CDR3: TGTGCCAGGACTGAAACAGGGGGCTTCGGCACTGAAGCTTTCTTT. Protein sequence: CARTETGGFGTEAFF.